These 11 T cell receptor beta chains were sequenced from one sample in a study of CD8 T cells in ankylosing spondylitis. TCRdb independently ran MiXCR on the 5' RACE reads; one entry per CDR3 protein. The data contain 300,000 to 400,000 distinct CDR3 sequences, about 14% of them singletons. The source material was blood, either unsorted or a sorted T cell fraction (not recorded which). The receptor source for this set is a male donor with ankylosing spondylitis or in good health (not recorded which).

This clonotype appeared a few times. J is TRBJ2-6 and V is TRBV29-1; D uncertain. Germline V gene sequence: CDR1 SQVTM, CDR2 ANQGSEA. The CDR3 length is 13 residues. V was trimmed by 2 bases and J by 2 bases, leaving 4 bases between them. This chain's CDR3 is CSVESAGANVLTF. In DNA, the CDR3 is TGCAGCGTTGAATCAGCTGGGGCCAACGTCCTGACTTTC.

This clonotype has at least ten counts. This chain connects TRBV5-1 to TRBJ1-1, with D perhaps TRBD1 (5 bases). The CDR3 spans 15 residues. The V gene's germline CDR1 is SGHRS and CDR2 YFSETQ. V lost 4 bases and J 1 base, leaving 14 bases between the germline ends. CDR3 region: CASSQGGGKNTEAFF. The CDR3 coding sequence is TGCGCCAGCAGCCAGGGAGGAGGGAAGAACACTGAAGCTTTCTTT. The full variable domain, with the rest looked up from reference TRBV5-1 and TRBJ1-1, is KAGVTQTPRYLIKTRGQQVTLSCSPISGHRSVSWYQQTPGQGLQFLFEYFSETQRNKGNFPGRFSGRQFSNSRSEMNVSTLELGDSALYLCASSQGGGKNTEAFFGQGTRLTVV.

There are many counts of this clonotype. This chain uses TRBV10-3 with TRBJ2-2, with D perhaps TRBD1 (6 bases). This CDR3 comprises 15 residues. Trimming took 6 bases from V and 1 from J, leaving 12 bases between them. Germline lookup yields CDR1 ENHRY and CDR2 SYGVKD. In DNA, the CDR3 is TGTGCCATCAGAGGGGCAGGGGAGAACACCGGGGAGCTGTTTTTT. As protein: CAIRGAGENTGELFF.

This clonotype was counted only a few times. One end of the junction fails to match germline, which may point to a read error. V gene TRBV20-1 combines with J gene TRBJ2-5; the D gene could be TRBD1 or TRBD2 (5 bases each). This CDR3 has 12 amino acids. CDR1 is DFQATT, CDR2 SNEGSKA, per germline (reference sequence). CDR3 bases: TGCAGTGCCAGAGGGGACGCAAAGACCCAGTACTTC. Translating it yields CSARGDAKTQYF.

The rearrangement joins TRBV5-5 to TRBJ2-7; D is unclear. CDR3 size: 15 residues. CDR1 and CDR2 (germline): SGHKS, YYEKEE (reference sequence). V shed 0 bases and J shed 2 bases, with 12 bases lying between them. DNA for the CDR3: TGTGCCAGCAGCTTGGGGGCAGGAGACCCCTACGAGCAGTACTTC. Its protein is CASSLGAGDPYEQYF.

This clonotype has ten or more counts. The chain is built from TRBV5-1 and TRBJ2-1; 9 nucleotides line up with TRBD2. The CDR3 totals 12 residues. V dropped 4 bases and J dropped 10; count of bases not matched to a gene: 3. Per germline, CDR1 SGHRS and CDR2 YFSETQ. CDR3 sequence: CASSGTSWEQFF. CDR3 nucleotides: TGCGCCAGCAGCGGGACTAGCTGGGAGCAGTTCTTC.

This clonotype has a count of ten or more. The chain has TRBV29-1 and TRBJ2-3; D possibly corresponds to TRBD1 (5 bases). The CDR3 contains 14 residues. The germline V gene has CDR1 SQVTM and CDR2 ANQGSEA. Trimming left V 1 base short and J 5 bases short, with 13 bases between. CDR3 DNA: TGCAGCGTTGAAGGGAAGGGGTCTATAGATACGCAGTATTTT. Translating it yields CSVEGKGSIDTQYF.

The chain carries TRBV7-6 and TRBJ1-1; the match to TRBD1 covers 9 bases. There are 16 residues in the CDR3. The germline gives CDR1 SGHVS, CDR2 FNYEAQ. With 4 bases clipped from V and 6 bases from J, the junction kept 12 bases outside the gene matches. CDR3 sequence reads: CASSSRKGQGSAEAFF. The CDR3 DNA is TGTGCCAGCAGCTCTCGTAAGGGACAGGGATCCGCTGAAGCTTTCTTT.

This clonotype was counted only a few times. The chain has TRBV6-5 and TRBJ2-5; the match to TRBD2 covers 11 bases. V lost 3 bases and J lost 5; bases outside the gene matches: 2. Per germline, CDR1 MNHEY and CDR2 SVGAGI. The CDR3 is 14 amino acids. CDR3 sequence (DNA): TGTGCCAGCAGTTATAGCGGGGGGGAGGAGACCCAGTACTTC. It encodes CASSYSGGEETQYF.

This clonotype was counted a few times. This chain uses TRBV7-8 with TRBJ2-7; the match to TRBD1 covers 9 bases. Unmatched junction bases numbered 5, after V lost 5 bases and J lost 6 bases. Germline assignment: CDR1 SGHVS and CDR2 FQNEAQ. The CDR3 covers 13 residues. The CDR3 DNA sequence: TGTGCCAGCAGCCGGGACAGGGAGACCGAGCAGTACTTC. Protein product: CASSRDRETEQYF.

The chain is built from TRBV2 and TRBJ2-2, with a possible D match to TRBD1 (5 bases). The CDR3 contains 14 residues. The V end was cut by 7 bases, the J end by 5 bases, with 14 bases between. The germline gives CDR1 SNHLY, CDR2 FYNNEI. The CDR3 region has the DNA TGTGCCAGCAAAGGGGCCCTCGGAACCGGGGAGCTGTTTTTT. It codes for CASKGALGTGELFF.